Shown below are 2 T cell receptor beta chains from a single sample sequenced in a study of blood T cell repertoires in COVID-19. TCRdb keeps only in-frame clones here, not all; method: immunoSEQ multiplex PCR. Of roughly 100,000 clones listed, more than 75% were seen once; the top ten hold about 9%. The sequencing sample was made of peripheral blood. Source of these receptors: a man aged 60 to 75 with active or convalescent COVID-19.

The CDR3 nucleotides are TGTGCCAGCAGCTTAGACCGACAGGGGCCGGGGGGCTACACCTTC. This sequence encodes CASSLDRQGPGGYTF. The chain is built from TRBV11-2 and TRBJ1-2; TRBD1 matches 8 bases. Germline assignment: CDR1 SGHAT and CDR2 FQNNGV. V lost 0 bases and J lost 8; bases outside the gene matches: 8. CDR3 length: 15 amino acids.

The chain combines TRBV7-6 with TRBJ2-6; possible D gene TRBD2, 5 bases. Trimming removed 4 bases from V and 1 base from J, with 20 bases in between. The CDR3 is made up of 19 amino acids. From germline, CDR1 is SGHVS and CDR2 FNYEAQ. The CDR3 DNA sequence: TGTGCCAGCAGCTCCCACGTGGCGGGCCGGGGATCTGGGGCCAACGTCCTGACTTTC. This encodes CASSSHVAGRGSGANVLTF.